A single sample gave rise to the 30 T cell receptor beta chains below, sequenced in a study of cytomegalovirus exposure and HLA in healthy donors. Both 60 Vbeta primers and 13 Jbeta primers went into the PCR. Sequenced by immunoSEQ multiplex PCR; TCRdb stores in-frame clones only, minus some. The data hold around 140,000 clones, with almost 85% observed a single time. Sequencing used PBMCs. The receptors here all came from a man aged 25-45 years in good health and CMV-seropositive.

The chain carries TRBV5-1 and TRBJ2-7; D unresolved. Per germline, CDR1 SGHRS and CDR2 YFSETQ. V lost 0 bases and J lost 2, with 15 bases in between. The CDR3 has 16 amino acids. CDR3 in amino acids: CASSLGLTEPTYEQYF. The CDR3 nucleotides are TGCGCCAGCAGCTTGGGACTGACGGAACCCACCTACGAGCAGTACTTC.

The rearrangement links TRBV13 to TRBJ1-6, with 7 positions matching TRBD1. The germline gives CDR1 PRHDT, CDR2 FYEKMQ (reference sequence). This CDR3 region has 14 residues. Trimming cost V 5 bases and J 10 bases; bases outside gene matches: 8. CDR3 amino acids: CASSGGGARSPLHF. The CDR3 DNA follows: TGTGCCAGCAGCGGAGGGGGCGCGAGGTCACCCCTCCACTTT.

With respect to this clone: Mismatch with germline at one junction end may stem from a read error. The chain recombines TRBV28 with TRBJ2-5, with D possibly matching TRBD1 (6 bases). Germline CDR1 and CDR2: MDHEN and SYDVKM. There are 13 residues in the CDR3. CDR3 in amino acids: CASSLGGQGTQYF. DNA for the CDR3: TGTGCCAGCAGTTTAGGGGGCCAAGGGACCCAGTACTTC.

This rearrangement joins TRBV15 to TRBJ2-5; 8 nucleotides line up with TRBD2. V gave up 4 bases and J gave up 3 bases; unmatched junction bases: 4. The CDR3 loop spans 14 amino acids. Germline V lookup: CDR1 LNHNV, CDR2 YYDKDF (reference sequence). DNA for the CDR3: TGTGCCACCAGCACCGGGGGGGTAAAAGAGACCCAGTACTTC. This translates into CATSTGGVKETQYF.

The chain is built from TRBV6-5 and TRBJ1-4; D remains unclear. Deletions cut 6 bases from V and 8 bases from J, with 19 bases between. This CDR3 has 15 amino acids. Germline CDR1 is MNHEY and CDR2 is SVGAGI. CDR3 protein: CASSFTRQFSEKLFF. In DNA, the CDR3 is TGTGCCAGCAGCTTTACGAGGCAGTTCAGCGAAAAACTGTTTTTT.

This chain uses TRBV7-9 with TRBJ1-5, with 12 bases fitting TRBD1. There are 19 residues in the CDR3. The germline V gene encodes CDR1 SEHNR and CDR2 FQNEAQ (reference sequence). V dropped 5 bases and J dropped 1; count of bases not matched to a gene: 12. The CDR3 protein is CASSRAGTGGPGSNQPQHF. CDR3 DNA sequence: TGTGCCAGCAGCAGGGCAGGGACAGGGGGCCCTGGGAGCAATCAGCCCCAGCATTTT.

V and J are TRBV5-1 and TRBJ2-5; 13 nucleotides align to TRBD2. The CDR3 sequence is 15 residues long. The trim removed 3 bases at V and 5 bases at J, leaving 4 bases unmatched. Germline V gene sequence: CDR1 SGHRS, CDR2 YFSETQ. The CDR3 coding sequence is TGCGCCAGCAGCTCGGGACTAGCGGGGAGCGAGACCCAGTACTTC. Translated: CASSSGLAGSETQYF.

This chain joins TRBV28 and TRBJ2-6; 10 bases align to TRBD1. The CDR3 spans 17 residues. Germline CDR1 MDHEN, CDR2 SYDVKM. The V segment lost 5 bases and the J segment 0 bases; nucleotides outside the gene matches: 4. In DNA, the CDR3 is TGTGCCAGCAGTCCACGGACAGGGGGCTCTGGGGCCAACGTCCTGACTTTC. This encodes CASSPRTGGSGANVLTF.

The J gene is TRBJ1-4, the V gene TRBV18, with D possibly being TRBD1 (6 bases). The germline V gene encodes CDR1 KGHSH and CDR2 LQKENI. The CDR3 length is 16 residues. Trimming left V 1 base short and J 0 bases short, with 9 bases between. In nucleotides, the CDR3 is TGTGCCAGCTCACCACGGGACACTGCAACTAATGAAAAACTGTTTTTT. Translated, it gives CASSPRDTATNEKLFF.

The V and J genes are TRBV6-1 and TRBJ2-2; D perhaps matches TRBD2 (5 bases). Trimming took 6 bases from V and 6 from J, leaving 8 bases between them. This CDR3 is 12 amino acids long. CDR1 is MNHNS, CDR2 SASEGT, per germline. CDR3 nucleotides: TGTGCCAGCAGGTCGGGGTCCGGGGAGCTGTTTTTT. Translating gives CASRSGSGELFF.

The rearrangement links TRBV28 to TRBJ1-3; D may be TRBD1 (6 bases). V lost 3 bases and J 1 base, leaving 13 bases between the germline ends. The CDR3 contains 16 residues. The germline V gene encodes CDR1 MDHEN and CDR2 SYDVKM. DNA of the CDR3: TGTGCCAGCAGTTTGGTACAGGGTAATTCTGGAAACACCATATATTTT. Protein product: CASSLVQGNSGNTIYF.

A single count supports this clone. V gene TRBV28 combines with J gene TRBJ2-4; D is ambiguous. Germline assignment: CDR1 MDHEN and CDR2 SYDVKM. The germline V and J ends were trimmed by 3 bases and 6 bases, with 6 bases remaining between them. There are 12 residues in the CDR3. The DNA of the CDR3 is TGTGCCAGCAGTTTTGCGGCAAACATTCAGTACTTC. Translation: CASSFAANIQYF.

V is TRBV7-8 and J is TRBJ2-7, with a tentative D call TRBD2 (5 bases). The CDR3 has 11 amino acids. Trimming cost V 5 bases and J 5 bases, with 7 bases left between them. Germline lookup yields CDR1 SGHVS and CDR2 FQNEAQ. The CDR3 region is CASSHGDEQYF. The DNA of the CDR3 is TGTGCCAGCAGCCACGGGGACGAGCAGTACTTC.

The rearrangement joins TRBV11-3 to TRBJ2-7; D gene uncertain. V was trimmed by 4 bases and J by 3 bases, leaving 7 bases between them. The CDR3 has 12 amino acids. Germline lookup yields CDR1 SGHNT and CDR2 YENEEA. DNA for the CDR3: TGTGCCAGCAGCTCCGGTGGCTACGAGCAGTACTTC. It encodes CASSSGGYEQYF.

The rearrangement links TRBV18 to TRBJ2-6, with a possible D match to TRBD1 (6 bases). V lost 2 bases and J lost 0, with 11 bases in between. Germline V gene lookup returns CDR1 KGHSH and CDR2 LQKENI. The CDR3 has 17 amino acids. CDR3 nucleotide sequence: TGTGCCAGCTCACCATTACAGGGAAGCTCTGGGGCCAACGTCCTGACTTTC. It is translated as CASSPLQGSSGANVLTF.

As regards this clone: The identical CDR3 is also encoded by other nucleotide sequences in the sample. The rearrangement joins TRBV7-2 to TRBJ2-3, with D uncertain. V was pared by 5 bases and J by 2 bases, with 5 bases between. The CDR3 loop spans 12 amino acids. Per the germline V gene, CDR1 is SGHTA and CDR2 is FQGNSA. The DNA of the CDR3 is TGTGCCAGCAGCCTATACACAGATACGCAGTATTTT. Translation gives CASSLYTDTQYF.

This clone occurred once. The chain has TRBV23-1 and TRBJ2-5, with 14 bases aligning to TRBD2. TRBV23-1 is an ORF; its function is uncertain. The CDR3 totals 20 residues. The J segment lost 5 bases and the V segment lost 1 base, leaving 15 bases of the junction unmatched. The CDR3 here is CASSQWEQRLAGGPWETQYF. CDR3 coding DNA: TGCGCCAGCAGTCAATGGGAACAGAGACTAGCGGGAGGGCCGTGGGAGACCCAGTACTTC.

The gene calls are TRBV19 and TRBJ1-2; 7 bases are shared with TRBD1. Germline assignment: CDR1 LNHDA and CDR2 SQIVND (reference sequence). The CDR3 is 15 amino acids. Trimming took 3 bases from V and 4 from J; bases not matched to a gene: 8. This CDR3 reads CASSITGDYGYGYTF. The CDR3, as DNA: TGTGCCAGTAGTATTACAGGGGATTATGGCTATGGCTACACCTTC.

Only one count was recorded for this clone. The rearrangement uses TRBV19 and TRBJ1-1; 7 bases agree with TRBD1. The CDR3 has 15 residues. Germline V lookup: CDR1 LNHDA, CDR2 SQIVND (reference sequence). V gave up 5 bases and J gave up 0 bases; unmatched junction bases: 6. The CDR3 coding sequence is TGTGCCAGTAGTCCGGGACAGCCGATGAACACTGAAGCTTTCTTT. Residues: CASSPGQPMNTEAFF. The whole variable domain, remainder taken from reference TRBV19 and TRBJ1-1, is DGGITQSPKYLFRKEGQNVTLSCEQNLNHDAMYWYRQDPGQGLRLIYYSQIVNDFQKGDIAEGYSVSREKKESFPLTVTSAQKNPTAFYLCASSPGQPMNTEAFFGQGTRLTVV.

The chain combines TRBV5-4 with TRBJ2-5, with 9 nucleotides matching TRBD1. CDR3 length: 15 residues. Germline trimming cut 4 bases from V and 7 bases from J; bases unmatched to any gene: 11. Germline V gives CDR1 SGHNT, CDR2 YYREEE (reference sequence). CDR3 region: CASSPPRDREGTQYF. DNA of the CDR3: TGTGCCAGCAGCCCCCCCCGGGACAGGGAAGGGACCCAGTACTTC.

The sample holds one count of this clone. The chain employs TRBV19 and TRBJ2-1, with D perhaps matching TRBD2 (6 bases). CDR1 is LNHDA and CDR2 is SQIVND in the germline V gene (reference sequence). The CDR3 covers 15 residues. V lost 8 bases and J lost 5, with 19 bases in between. CDR3 DNA: TGTGCCAGTGAATTGTCGGGAGTGGGCAACAATGAGCAGTTCTTC. This encodes CASELSGVGNNEQFF. Looking up the rest from reference TRBV19 and TRBJ2-1 gives the full variable domain: DGGITQSPKYLFRKEGQNVTLSCEQNLNHDAMYWYRQDPGQGLRLIYYSQIVNDFQKGDIAEGYSVSREKKESFPLTVTSAQKNPTAFYLCASELSGVGNNEQFFGPGTRLTVL.

DNA for the CDR3: TGTGCCAGCAGCTTAGACAGGGGGGTATTCGAGCAGTACTTC. It encodes CASSLDRGVFEQYF. The V call is TRBV11-3, the J call TRBJ2-7, with D possibly being TRBD1 (7 bases). The CDR3 consists of 14 residues. Germline V gene sequence: CDR1 SGHNT, CDR2 YENEEA. The V and J ends lost 0 bases and 6 bases respectively, with 12 bases between them.

This clone appeared once. The chain combines TRBV6-5 with TRBJ1-4, with a weak D call TRBD1 (6 bases). V shed 3 bases and J shed 8 bases, with 16 bases lying between them. Per the germline V gene, CDR1 is MNHEY and CDR2 is SVGAGI. This CDR3 has 15 amino acids. The CDR3 DNA reads TGTGCCAGCAGTTATCGGACAGACGTTCGAGAAAAACTGTTTTTT. Amino acid sequence: CASSYRTDVREKLFF.

The chain is built from TRBV28 and TRBJ2-7; no clear D gene. The V and J ends lost 6 bases and 2 bases respectively, with 11 bases between them. Germline lookup yields CDR1 MDHEN and CDR2 SYDVKM. CDR3 length equals 13 residues. CDR3 loop: CASSFIIAYEQYF. Here the CDR3 DNA reads TGTGCCAGCAGCTTTATTATCGCCTACGAGCAGTACTTC.

The rearrangement uses TRBV19 and TRBJ1-5; D is perhaps TRBD1 (6 bases). From germline, CDR1 is LNHDA and CDR2 SQIVND (reference sequence). CDR3 size: 16 residues. V was cut by 6 bases and J by 1 base, with 16 bases left in between. CDR3 sequence: CASSSTGTRSNQPQHF. CDR3 coding DNA: TGTGCCAGTAGCTCTACCGGGACACGGAGCAATCAGCCCCAGCATTTT. The complete variable domain, with remaining parts taken from reference TRBV19 and TRBJ1-5, reads DGGITQSPKYLFRKEGQNVTLSCEQNLNHDAMYWYRQDPGQGLRLIYYSQIVNDFQKGDIAEGYSVSREKKESFPLTVTSAQKNPTAFYLCASSSTGTRSNQPQHFGDGTRLSIL.

The chain links TRBV5-1 to TRBJ2-1; D call uncertain. Germline CDR1 reads SGHRS; CDR2 reads YFSETQ. The CDR3 extends over 15 amino acids. The V end lost 1 base, the J end lost 5 bases, and 13 bases lay between the germline ends. The CDR3 here is CASSLSREANNEQFF. As DNA, the CDR3 is TGCGCCAGCAGCTTGTCACGTGAAGCTAACAATGAGCAGTTCTTC.

The chain is built from TRBV7-9 and TRBJ2-2, with D perhaps TRBD1 (5 bases). The CDR3 spans 13 residues. Germline CDR1 and CDR2: SEHNR and FQNEAQ (reference sequence). V was cut by 1 base and J by 7 bases, with 7 bases left in between. For the CDR3, the DNA is TGTGCCAGCAGCTTAGGCAGGGACGGGGAGCTGTTTTTT. Amino acid sequence: CASSLGRDGELFF.

This sequence joins TRBV2 and TRBJ2-7, with D possibly matching TRBD1 (6 bases). The V and J ends lost 4 bases and 4 bases respectively, with 14 bases between them. The CDR3 runs 14 residues. The germline V gene has CDR1 SNHLY and CDR2 FYNNEI. The chain's CDR3 is CASSAGTNGYEQYF. CDR3 bases: TGTGCCAGCAGTGCCGGGACAAATGGGTACGAGCAGTACTTC. Together with reference TRBV2 and TRBJ2-7, the CDR3 gives the full variable domain: EPEVTQTPSHQVTQMGQEVILRCVPISNHLYFYWYRQILGQKVEFLVSFYNNEISEKSEIFDDQFSVERPDGSNFTLKIRSTKLEDSAMYFCASSAGTNGYEQYFGPGTRLTVT.

CDR3 in DNA: TGTGCCAGCAGTCGGGACAGTGATCAGCCCCAGCATTTT. It encodes CASSRDSDQPQHF. The V call is TRBV6-5, the J call TRBJ1-5; 7 bases match TRBD1. Germline values: CDR1 MNHEY, CDR2 SVGAGI. V was clipped by 5 bases and J by 5 bases; unmatched bases: 3. CDR3 length: 13 residues.

This chain connects TRBV9 to TRBJ2-1, with 9 bases that match TRBD1. With V trimmed by 4 bases and J by 8 bases, 13 bases remained unmatched. This CDR3 spans 16 amino acids. Germline V gene lookup returns CDR1 SGDLS and CDR2 YYNGEE. CDR3 amino acids: CASSYRVTGGTDEQFF. The DNA of the CDR3 is TGTGCCAGCAGCTACAGAGTGACAGGGGGTACAGATGAGCAGTTCTTC.